This T cell receptor beta chain was found in a study of T cell responses to AZD1222 COVID-19 vaccine listed by TCRdb under 2021. With respect to the entire study: AZD1222 recipients with second doses at about 4 weeks or about 12 weeks were pooled, because spike-specific TCR depth and breadth did not differ between schedules. A total of under 250 trial participants underwent TCR sequencing, of whom about 210 had received two doses of AZD1222 and about 25 had received two doses of the MenACWY control vaccine. Trial participants were enrolled by age into subgroups of 18-55, 56-69 and 70-plus years, and 148, 28 and 57 TCR-sequenced participants, respectively, were included in these subgroups.

The CDR3 regions of human TCRbeta chains were subjected to immunosequencing. The paper's data handling went like this. TCRs in the repertoires were compared against a reference library of SARS-CoV-2-specific TCRs that had been generated with the MIRA antigen-specificity platform. Breadth was defined as the fraction of unique TCRs that were SARS-CoV-2-associated, and depth was defined as the fraction of total T cells that were SARS-CoV-2-associated. Using the MIRA data, each spike-specific TCR was mapped to the spike region that the TCR reacts to and placed in a CD4 or CD8 class. Log10-transformed breadth and depth values were compared by one-way ANOVA with Sidak's multiple comparisons tests. Here the immuneACCESS table is served through TCRdb, limited to in-frame sequences with V and J called. Missing clones are a known gap in these copies; in checked studies unresolved V genes cover under half, and the rest lacks a known reason. The DNA was the basis for D and trimming; V, J and clone size are from that table. Across this sample there are roughly 86,000 clones, with 80% to 90% seen only once. Around 29% of the sample is in the top ten clones.

CDR1 is given as MNHNY and CDR2 as SVGAGI, both from the germline V gene (reference sequence). Inclusive of the bounding cysteine and phenylalanine, the CDR3 is 16 residues long. Only the CDR3 part of the read is kept: 48 bases, read in frame from the first base. V and J lose 7 bases and 2 bases, and a span of 17 bases separates them. With respect to this clone: Its antigen has not been determined. No base quality information exists; no much larger clone differs at one position.

According to the study, the label for this sample's time point signals: baseline before first vaccination. Vaccinee samples were obtained from the UK trials COV001 and COV002, which included a single-blind randomized controlled phase 2/3 trial of AZD1222 (ChAdOx1 nCoV-19) in healthy adults. For TCRbeta chain sequencing, PBMC samples were collected from trial participants at day 0 and at day 28 after the second dose. Overall results and qualifications from the work: A significant rise in spike-specific TCR breadth and depth was observed after two AZD1222 doses relative to day 0 and relative to MenACWY recipients. The vaccine-associated CD4 TCRs covered the entire spike protein, and the dominant responses fell in regions 160-218 and 743-854. Most participants were white British and females outnumbered males, and the authors suggested that clonal diversity may have been underestimated. The 56-69-year group was small, and its depth increase did not reach significance, likely because of low power. Epitopes outside the regions mutated in the B.1.351 and B.1.1.7 variants were reportedly recognized by nearly half of the unique spike-specific TCRs. Only five or six AZD1222 recipients were SARS-CoV-2 seropositive at baseline, limiting conclusions about previously exposed vaccinees. Because no samples from the day 14 peak response were available, repertoires could be characterized only after the peak T cell response.

The sequence derives from an adult in good health. The sample consisted of peripheral blood, taken on day 0 of AZD1222 vaccination. The chain was built from TRBV6-6 and TRBJ2-2; the D gene cannot be resolved reliably. The CDR3 here reads CASTSSGQPNTGELFF. At the DNA level, the sequence is TGTGCCAGCACTTCCTCCGGGCAGCCAAACACCGGGGAGCTGTTTTTT.